A single count supports the clone carrying this T cell receptor beta chain. This sample stems from a study of blood T cell repertoires in COVID-19. Study as a whole: Samples of COVID-19 (acute and convalescent) were obtained from the United States, Italy and Spain.

Sequencing was performed with immunoSEQ multiplex PCR; in TCRdb, only in-frame clones are kept and a portion is missing. The sample includes 100,000 to 150,000 clones, over 75% of them seen just once. The TCR sequence derives from a young man with COVID-19, enrolled during active disease. The material sequenced was peripheral blood.

CDR3 sequence: CASSYRGPYNEQFF. CDR3 nucleotide sequence: TGCGCCAGCAGCTACAGGGGCCCTTACAATGAGCAGTTCTTC. This chain connects TRBV5-1 to TRBJ2-1; TRBD1 aligns across 7 bases. The CDR3 has 14 amino acids. The V gene end was trimmed by 3 bases and the J gene end by 4 bases; junction bases not matched to a gene: 4. Germline lookup yields CDR1 SGHRS and CDR2 YFSETQ.